This T cell receptor beta chain was captured in a study of control samples from healthy donors and cancer patients. V lost 0 bases, J lost 8 bases, and 9 bases lay in between. The CDR3 extends over 13 amino acids. Germline V lookup: CDR1 SGDLS, CDR2 YYNGEE. Produced via immunoSEQ multiplex PCR; TCRdb's table is partial and in-frame only. Of some 190,000 clones listed, 91% are singletons. The sequencing input was blood. The TCR originated in a man aged 25-45 years in good health. V and J are TRBV9 and TRBJ2-1, with D uncertain. The CDR3 bases are TGTGCCAGCAGCGTAGGAGGATTTGATGAGCAGTTCTTC. It yields the protein CASSVGGFDEQFF.